One and the same sample provided the 16 T cell receptor beta chains below, sequenced in a study of cytomegalovirus exposure and HLA in healthy donors. PCR employed 60 Vbeta and 13 Jbeta primers. Sequenced by immunoSEQ multiplex PCR; TCRdb stores in-frame clones only, minus some. The data hold around 150,000 clones, with about 80% observed a single time. Sequencing was performed on PBMCs. Receptors were obtained from a man younger than 35 in good health and CMV-seropositive.

The rearrangement uses TRBV7-9 and TRBJ2-7; tentative D call: TRBD1 (6 bases). The CDR3 loop spans 12 amino acids. Per the germline V gene, CDR1 is SEHNR and CDR2 is FQNEAQ (reference sequence). Trimming took off 5 bases at V and 6 bases at J, with 11 bases between the two ends. The DNA for the CDR3 is TGTGCCAGCAGCGTGACAGGAGCCGAGCAGTACTTC. It specifies CASSVTGAEQYF.

V is TRBV7-2 and J is TRBJ2-1, with unresolved D. The germline V and J ends were trimmed by 2 bases and 6 bases, with 5 bases remaining between them. The CDR3 covers 12 residues. Germline CDR1 reads SGHTA; CDR2 reads FQGNSA. The CDR3 protein is CASSLSRNEQFF. The CDR3 coding sequence is TGTGCCAGCAGCTTAAGCCGCAATGAGCAGTTCTTC.

V gene TRBV5-4 combines with J gene TRBJ2-7; unclear D gene. The germline gives CDR1 SGHNT, CDR2 YYREEE (reference sequence). This CDR3 contains 13 residues. V was cut by 2 bases and J by 1 base, with 7 bases left in between. The CDR3 DNA reads as TGTGCCAGCAGCTTTAGAGAATCCTACGAGCAGTACTTC. This codes for CASSFRESYEQYF.

This clone was counted once. The chain couples TRBV14 to TRBJ1-6; 10 nucleotides match TRBD1. The CDR3 has 16 residues. In germline, CDR1 is SGHDN, CDR2 FVKESK. With V trimmed by 3 bases and J by 7 bases, 6 bases remained unmatched. CDR3 DNA: TGTGCCAGCAGCCAGGGACAGGGGTTGCGAAATTCACCCCTCCACTTT. Its protein is CASSQGQGLRNSPLHF.

The chain has TRBV28 and TRBJ2-7, with 9 bases fitting TRBD1. Germline-derived CDR1 and CDR2 are MDHEN and SYDVKM. V shed 3 bases, J shed 7 bases, and the junction held 7 bases outside the gene matches. The CDR3 is made up of 14 amino acids. The CDR3 DNA sequence: TGTGCCAGCAGTTTCCCTCAGACAGGGGGGGAGCAGTACTTC. Translating gives CASSFPQTGGEQYF.

The chain recombines TRBV15 with TRBJ2-2; possible D gene TRBD1, 6 bases. V lost 2 bases and J lost 6, with 19 bases in between. The germline V gene encodes CDR1 LNHNV and CDR2 YYDKDF (reference sequence). This CDR3 is built from 17 residues. In nucleotides, the CDR3 is TGTGCCACCAGCAGATCCAAAAGGGCCCAGGGGCCCGGGGAGCTGTTTTTT. It codes for CATSRSKRAQGPGELFF.

The rearrangement links TRBV10-1 to TRBJ2-2; D possibly corresponds to TRBD1 (6 bases). Looked up from germline, CDR1 is WNHNN and CDR2 is SYGVQD (reference sequence). There are 14 residues in the CDR3. V shed 6 bases and J shed 0 bases, with 8 bases lying between them. The CDR3 sequence is CASRNRANTGELFF. DNA for the CDR3: TGCGCCAGCAGAAACAGGGCGAACACCGGGGAGCTGTTTTTT.

The gene calls are TRBV27 and TRBJ2-7; the match to TRBD1 covers 11 bases. This CDR3 has 16 residues. Per the germline V gene, CDR1 is MNHEY and CDR2 is SMNVEV (reference sequence). V lost 4 bases to trimming and J lost 9 bases; unmatched junction nucleotides: 14. In DNA, the CDR3 is TGTGCCAGCAGTTCTCATTCTAGCGGGACAGGGGGAAGGCAGTACTTC. Translating it yields CASSSHSSGTGGRQYF.

The rearrangement joins TRBV5-6 to TRBJ1-5; 8 positions match TRBD1. V shed 4 bases and J 6 bases; nucleotides not matched to a gene: 6. Per germline, CDR1 SGHDT and CDR2 YYEEEE. The CDR3 spans 14 residues. The CDR3 coding sequence is TGTGCCAGCAGCAGGAGACAGGGGAGTCAGCCCCAGCATTTT. This gives the protein CASSRRQGSQPQHF. Together with reference TRBV5-6 and TRBJ1-5, the CDR3 gives the full variable domain: DAGVTQSPTHLIKTRGQQVTLRCSPKSGHDTVSWYQQALGQGPQFIFQYYEEEERQRGNFPDRFSGHQFPNYSSELNVNALLLGDSALYLCASSRRQGSQPQHFGDGTRLSIL.

The sample holds a few counts of this clone. The chain is built from TRBV27 and TRBJ2-5; the D gene is possibly TRBD2 (7 bases). CDR1 is MNHEY and CDR2 is SMNVEV in the germline V gene (reference sequence). With 6 bases removed from V and 2 bases from J, the gap between germline ends came to 19 bases. The CDR3 has 16 residues. CDR3 coding DNA: TGTGCCAGCAGGCCCGGACTAGTGGGGACACAAGAGACCCAGTACTTC. This gives the protein CASRPGLVGTQETQYF.

The chain combines TRBV7-9 with TRBJ1-1; 7 bases line up with TRBD1. CDR1 and CDR2 (germline): SEHNR, FQNEAQ (reference sequence). V trimming: 0 bases; J trimming: 5 bases; junction bases outside the gene matches: 9. The CDR3 is 16 amino acids. Written as DNA, the CDR3 is TGTGCCAGCAGCTTAGCCCTAGGGGGCGCGTATACTGAAGCTTTCTTT. It specifies CASSLALGGAYTEAFF.

The rearrangement uses TRBV7-9 and TRBJ2-7; maybe TRBD2 (5 bases). V shed 6 bases and J shed 3 bases, with 18 bases lying between them. The CDR3 loop spans 15 amino acids. Germline V gene lookup returns CDR1 SEHNR and CDR2 FQNEAQ (reference sequence). CDR3 protein: CASSPGSSGNYEQYF. CDR3 nucleotides: TGTGCCAGCAGTCCCGGGTCGAGCGGCAACTACGAGCAGTACTTC.

The J gene is TRBJ1-1, the V gene TRBV19, with 12 bases lining up with TRBD1. This CDR3 has 15 amino acids. In germline, CDR1 is LNHDA, CDR2 SQIVND (reference sequence). V lost 3 bases to trimming and J lost 5 bases; unmatched junction nucleotides: 4. The CDR3: CASSIWDRGQTEAFF. The DNA of the CDR3 is TGTGCCAGTAGTATCTGGGACAGGGGGCAGACTGAAGCTTTCTTT.

The V gene is TRBV7-9, the J gene TRBJ1-1; D is ambiguous. Trimming removed 2 bases at V and 4 bases at J, with 17 bases between. CDR1 is SEHNR and CDR2 is FQNEAQ in the germline V gene (reference sequence). The CDR3 runs to 16 residues. Written as DNA, the CDR3 is TGTGCCAGCAGCTTAATATTGAGCTCTCTCATCACTGAAGCTTTCTTT. Protein product: CASSLILSSLITEAFF.

V is TRBV21-1 and J is TRBJ1-1. TRBV21-1 is a documented pseudogene. The CDR3 is 15 residues long. CDR3 protein: CASTPGGDVDTEAFF. The DNA of the CDR3 is TGTGCCAGCACCCCGGGGGGGGACGTGGACACTGAAGCTTTCTTT.

The V call is TRBV27, the J call TRBJ1-6; TRBD1 might be the D (5 bases). CDR3 length: 13 amino acids. From germline, CDR1 is MNHEY and CDR2 SMNVEV (reference sequence). V was trimmed by 3 bases and J by 6 bases, leaving 6 bases between them. CDR3 sequence: CASSFRGNSPLHF. Written as DNA, the CDR3 is TGTGCCAGCAGTTTTAGGGGTAATTCACCCCTCCACTTT.